This T cell receptor (beta chain) was recorded in a study of blood T cell repertoires in COVID-19. Per the authors' pipeline: Estimation of nucleated cell counts relied on the amplification of reference gene primers. TCRdb's table, derived via immunoSEQ multiplex PCR, lists solely in-frame clones and lacks some. V and J calls and clone size come straight from that table; D and trimming were deduced from the DNA. The sample yields about 250,000 clones, roughly nine tenths seen once. V was clipped by 4 bases and J by 6 bases; unmatched bases: 2. This CDR3 region has 12 residues. Germline V gene lookup returns CDR1 MNHNY and CDR2 SVGAGI (reference sequence). Participants' own reports of clinical history determined their cohort assignment.

The sequencing input was PBMCs or T cells enriched from blood (not recorded which). The chain couples TRBV6-6 to TRBJ1-1; 7 nucleotides match TRBD1. The sequence was obtained from a woman younger than 35 who had recovered from COVID-19. In DNA form, the CDR3 reads TGTGCCAGCAGTTCAGGGACAGCTGAAGCTTTCTTT. Protein product: CASSSGTAEAFF.